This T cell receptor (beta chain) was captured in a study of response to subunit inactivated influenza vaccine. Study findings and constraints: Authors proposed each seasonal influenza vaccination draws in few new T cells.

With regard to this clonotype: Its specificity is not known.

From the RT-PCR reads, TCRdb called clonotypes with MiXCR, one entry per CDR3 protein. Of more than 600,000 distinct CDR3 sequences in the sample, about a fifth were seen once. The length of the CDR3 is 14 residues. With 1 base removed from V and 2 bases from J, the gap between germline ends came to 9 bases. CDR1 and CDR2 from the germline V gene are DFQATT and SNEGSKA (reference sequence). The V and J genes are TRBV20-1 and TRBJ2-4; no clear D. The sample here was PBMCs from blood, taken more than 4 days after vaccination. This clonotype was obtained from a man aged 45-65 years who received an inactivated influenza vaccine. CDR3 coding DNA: TGCAGTGCTAGAGCGGCACAGACCAAAAACATTCAGTACTTC. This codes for CSARAAQTKNIQYF.